This is a list of T cell receptor beta chains from one sample in a study of T cells after yellow fever vaccination. TCRdb reprocessed the 5' RACE reads via MiXCR and lists one record per CDR3 protein. The sample yields some 240,000 distinct CDR3 sequences, approximately 3.2% seen once. The material was CD4+ T cells sorted from PBMCs, obtained 10 days after the yellow fever booster vaccination. The receptors stem from a man aged 18 to 30 who received the YFV17D yellow fever vaccine. The CDR3 runs from the conserved cysteine through the conserved F or W. A D gene is named only where the DNA matches it firmly. Rows may omit the clone size; those that give it use once, few, many or a size class.

v_gene: TRBV12-3/TRBV12-4; abundance: .; j_gene: TRBJ2-5; d_gene: TRBD2; CDR3aa: CASSFGGGVGKTQYF; CDR3nt: TGTGCCAGCAGTTTTGGGGGGGGAGTCGGGAAGACCCAGTACTTC
v_gene: TRBV28; abundance: many; j_gene: TRBJ1-1; d_gene: .; CDR3aa: CASSLIQGEAFF; CDR3nt: TGTGCCAGCAGTTTAATTCAGGGTGAAGCTTTCTTT
v_gene: TRBV11-2; abundance: many; j_gene: TRBJ2-3; d_gene: .; CDR3aa: CASSLSDPDTQYF; CDR3nt: TGTGCCAGCAGCTTATCCGACCCGGATACGCAGTATTTT
v_gene: TRBV4-2; abundance: many; j_gene: TRBJ2-3; d_gene: .; CDR3aa: CASSREGGEDTQYF; CDR3nt: TGTGCCAGCAGCCGGGAAGGGGGGGAGGATACGCAGTATTTT
v_gene: TRBV6-5; abundance: few; j_gene: TRBJ2-5; d_gene: TRBD1; CDR3aa: CATRGTGVQTQYF; CDR3nt: TGTGCCACACGGGGGACAGGGGTACAGACCCAGTACTTC
v_gene: TRBV6-6; abundance: many; j_gene: TRBJ1-2; d_gene: .; CDR3aa: CASSDTRDTYGYTF; CDR3nt: TGTGCCAGCAGCGATACCCGGGACACCTATGGCTACACCTTC
v_gene: TRBV6-1; abundance: .; j_gene: TRBJ2-7; d_gene: .; CDR3aa: CASSDSVAGAYEQYF; CDR3nt: TGTGCCAGCAGTGATTCGGTAGCAGGGGCCTACGAGCAGTACTTC
v_gene: TRBV20-1; abundance: few; j_gene: TRBJ1-3; d_gene: .; CDR3aa: CSGTERGNTIYF; CDR3nt: TGCAGTGGAACAGAACGTGGAAACACCATATATTTT
v_gene: TRBV4-3; abundance: many; j_gene: TRBJ2-2; d_gene: .; CDR3aa: CASSQRKASGELFF; CDR3nt: TGCGCCAGCAGCCAAAGAAAGGCCTCCGGGGAGCTGTTTTTT
v_gene: TRBV20-1; abundance: many; j_gene: TRBJ1-4; d_gene: .; CDR3aa: CSVSPPPLGEKLFF; CDR3nt: TGCAGTGTTAGCCCTCCACCGCTTGGTGAAAAACTGTTTTTT
v_gene: TRBV28; abundance: few; j_gene: TRBJ1-6; d_gene: .; CDR3aa: CASTLWGASSPLHF; CDR3nt: TGTGCCAGCACCCTATGGGGGGCGAGTTCACCCCTCCACTTT
v_gene: TRBV7-9; abundance: many; j_gene: TRBJ1-1; d_gene: .; CDR3aa: CASTPGREGAFF; CDR3nt: TGTGCCAGCACTCCTGGGAGGGAGGGAGCTTTCTTT
v_gene: TRBV5-1; abundance: many; j_gene: TRBJ2-3; d_gene: .; CDR3aa: CASSLGSIPDTQYF; CDR3nt: TGCGCCAGCAGCTTGGGGTCTATCCCAGATACGCAGTATTTT